This T cell receptor (beta chain) was captured by sequencing in a study of identical twins. The CDR3 is 16 amino acids. Germline loops: CDR1 MNHNS, CDR2 SASEGT. The V segment lost 6 bases and the J segment 2 bases; nucleotides outside the gene matches: 8. TCRdb recomputed calls from the 5' RACE reads with MiXCR, one row per CDR3 protein. The repertoire holds some 500,000 distinct CDR3 sequences, with 22% as singletons. These data were also reused for a study on T cells expressing NK-cell markers.

The source material was CD4+ T cells sorted from blood. The chain combines TRBV6-1 with TRBJ2-3, with TRBD2 identical over 10 bases. The sequence was collected from a woman aged 18 to 35 in good health. CDR3 residues: CASRRAGGPITDTQYF. CDR3 sequence (DNA): TGTGCCAGCAGGAGAGCGGGAGGGCCGATCACAGATACGCAGTATTTT.